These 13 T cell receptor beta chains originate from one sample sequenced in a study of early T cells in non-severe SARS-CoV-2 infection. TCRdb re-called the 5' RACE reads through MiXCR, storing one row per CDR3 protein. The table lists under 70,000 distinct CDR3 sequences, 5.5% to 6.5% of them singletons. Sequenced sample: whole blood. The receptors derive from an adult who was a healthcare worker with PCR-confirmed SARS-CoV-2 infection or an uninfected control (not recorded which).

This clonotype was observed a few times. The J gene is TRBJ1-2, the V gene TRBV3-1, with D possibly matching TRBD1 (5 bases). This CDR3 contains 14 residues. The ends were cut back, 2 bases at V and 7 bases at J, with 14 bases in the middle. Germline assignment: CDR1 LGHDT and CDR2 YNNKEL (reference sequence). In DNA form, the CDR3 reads TGTGCCAGCAGCCAAATAACACAGGATCTTGGCTACACCTTC. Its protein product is CASSQITQDLGYTF.

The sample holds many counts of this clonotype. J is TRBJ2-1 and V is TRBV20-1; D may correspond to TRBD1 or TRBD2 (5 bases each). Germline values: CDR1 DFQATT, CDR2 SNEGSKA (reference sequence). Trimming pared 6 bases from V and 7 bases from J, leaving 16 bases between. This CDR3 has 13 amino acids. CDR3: CSAAGTASNEQFF. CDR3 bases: TGCAGTGCCGCTGGGACCGCTTCGAATGAGCAGTTCTTC.

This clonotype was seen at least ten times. CDR3 sequence reads: CASSERPHTQYF. DNA for the CDR3: TGTGCCAGCAGTGAGCGGCCCCATACGCAGTATTTT. The V gene is TRBV2, the J gene TRBJ2-3; D is unresolved. CDR1 and CDR2 from the germline V gene are SNHLY and FYNNEI. Deletions cut 3 bases from V and 7 bases from J, with 8 bases between. The CDR3 has 12 residues.

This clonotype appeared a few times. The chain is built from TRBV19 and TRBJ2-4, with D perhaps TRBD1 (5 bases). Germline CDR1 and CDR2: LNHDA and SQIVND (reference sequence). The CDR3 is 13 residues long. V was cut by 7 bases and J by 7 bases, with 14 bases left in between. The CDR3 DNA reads TGTGCCAGTACCTCCCAGGGTCGGAACATTCAGTACTTC. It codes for CASTSQGRNIQYF.

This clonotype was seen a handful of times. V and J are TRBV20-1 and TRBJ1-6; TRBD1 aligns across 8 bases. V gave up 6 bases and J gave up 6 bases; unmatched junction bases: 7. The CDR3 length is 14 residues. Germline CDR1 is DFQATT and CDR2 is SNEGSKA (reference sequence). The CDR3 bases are TGCAGTGCACGAGGACAGGGTCGTAATTCACCCCTCCACTTT. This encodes CSARGQGRNSPLHF.

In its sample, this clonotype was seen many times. CDR3 protein: CSASFGGRQYYNEQFF. CDR3 in DNA: TGCAGTGCTAGTTTTGGGGGCAGGCAATATTACAATGAGCAGTTCTTC. The chain couples TRBV20-1 to TRBJ2-1; D possibly corresponds to TRBD1 (6 bases). CDR1 is DFQATT and CDR2 is SNEGSKA in the germline V gene (reference sequence). This CDR3 comprises 16 residues. Trimming shortened V by 3 bases and J by 4 bases, and 19 bases separated the two germline ends.

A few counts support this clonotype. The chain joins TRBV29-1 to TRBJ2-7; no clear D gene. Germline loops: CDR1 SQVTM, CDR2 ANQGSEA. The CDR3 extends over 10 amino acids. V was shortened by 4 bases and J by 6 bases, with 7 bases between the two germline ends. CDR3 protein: CSVGGPEQYF. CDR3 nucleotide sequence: TGCAGCGTTGGAGGCCCCGAGCAGTACTTC.

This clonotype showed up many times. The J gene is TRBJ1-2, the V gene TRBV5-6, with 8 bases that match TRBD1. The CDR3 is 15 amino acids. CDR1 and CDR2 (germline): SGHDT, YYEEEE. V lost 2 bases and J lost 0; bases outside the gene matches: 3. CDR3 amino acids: CASSLGTGANYGYTF. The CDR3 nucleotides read TGTGCCAGCAGCTTAGGGACAGGCGCTAACTATGGCTACACCTTC.

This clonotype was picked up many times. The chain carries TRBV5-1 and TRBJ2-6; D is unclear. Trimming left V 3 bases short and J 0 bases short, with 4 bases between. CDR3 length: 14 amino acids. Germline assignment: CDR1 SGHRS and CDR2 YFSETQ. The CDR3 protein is CASSSNSGANVLTF. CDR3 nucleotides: TGCGCCAGCAGCTCGAACTCTGGGGCCAACGTCCTGACTTTC.

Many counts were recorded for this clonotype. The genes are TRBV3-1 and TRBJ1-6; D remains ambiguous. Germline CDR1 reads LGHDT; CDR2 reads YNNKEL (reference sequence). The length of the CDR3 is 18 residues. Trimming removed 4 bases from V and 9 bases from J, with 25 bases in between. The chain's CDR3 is CASSRWVAQTLSGSPLHF. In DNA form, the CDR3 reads TGTGCCAGCAGCCGATGGGTAGCTCAGACTCTGTCGGGTTCACCCCTCCACTTT.

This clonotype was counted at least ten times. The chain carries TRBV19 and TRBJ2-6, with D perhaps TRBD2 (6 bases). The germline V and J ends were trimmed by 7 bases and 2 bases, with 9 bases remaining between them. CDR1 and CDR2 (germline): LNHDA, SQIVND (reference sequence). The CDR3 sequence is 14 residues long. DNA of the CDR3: TGTGCCAGTATTGGGACTGCTGGGGCCAACGTCCTGACTTTC. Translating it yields CASIGTAGANVLTF. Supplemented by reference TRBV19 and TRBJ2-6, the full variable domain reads DGGITQSPKYLFRKEGQNVTLSCEQNLNHDAMYWYRQDPGQGLRLIYYSQIVNDFQKGDIAEGYSVSREKKESFPLTVTSAQKNPTAFYLCASIGTAGANVLTFGAGSRLTVL.

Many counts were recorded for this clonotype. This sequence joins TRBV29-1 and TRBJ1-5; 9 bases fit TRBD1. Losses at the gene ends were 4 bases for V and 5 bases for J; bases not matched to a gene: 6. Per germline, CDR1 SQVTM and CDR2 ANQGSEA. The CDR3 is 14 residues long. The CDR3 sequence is CSVGGTGIDQPQHF. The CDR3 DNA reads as TGCAGCGTTGGCGGGACAGGGATCGATCAGCCCCAGCATTTT.

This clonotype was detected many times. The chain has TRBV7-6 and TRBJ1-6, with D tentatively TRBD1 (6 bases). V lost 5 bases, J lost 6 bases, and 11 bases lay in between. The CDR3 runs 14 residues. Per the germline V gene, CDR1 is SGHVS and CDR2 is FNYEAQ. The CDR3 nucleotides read TGTGCCAGCAGCCCAGAGGGGGGTAATTCACCCCTCCACTTT. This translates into CASSPEGGNSPLHF.